This is a list of T cell receptor beta chains from one sample in a study of cytomegalovirus exposure and HLA in healthy donors. This table comes from immunoSEQ multiplex PCR, and its TCRdb copy is limited to in-frame clones, with some not included. The sample shows 65,000 to 75,000 clones, over 95% of them seen only once. The specimen sequenced was PBMCs. These receptors were taken from a woman aged 18-29 years in good health and CMV-seropositive. Each CDR3 is given with its conserved first and last residue. A D gene is named only where the DNA matches it firmly. Not every row has a clone size; where given, it reads once, few, many or a size class.

CASSENRETWYEQYF TGTGCCAGCAGTGAAAACAGGGAGACCTGGTACGAGCAGTACTTC TRBJ2-7 . TRBV6-1 .
CASSLDRDRGIYEQYF TGTGCCAGCAGCTTAGACCGGGACAGGGGGATCTACGAGCAGTACTTC TRBJ2-7 once TRBV7-2 TRBD1
CASGLVGTGVGGELFF TGTGCTAGTGGTTTGGTAGGGACAGGGGTTGGCGGGGAGCTGTTTTTT TRBJ2-2 . TRBV12-5 TRBD1
CASRKDLAGGQNIQYF TGTGCCAGCAGAAAGGATCTAGCGGGAGGTCAAAACATTCAGTACTTC TRBJ2-4 . TRBV2 TRBD2
CASRRTGGAISAFF TGTGCCAGCAGACGCACAGGGGGCGCGATATCTGCTTTCTTT TRBJ1-1 . TRBV27 TRBD1
CASSEWTGQNTEAFF TGTGCCAGCAGTGAATGGACAGGGCAGAACACTGAAGCTTTCTTT TRBJ1-1 . TRBV25-1 TRBD1
CASSQAPGSGGEQYF TGCGCCAGCAGCCAAGCTCCCGGGTCGGGGGGAGAGCAGTACTTC TRBJ2-7 . TRBV4-1 TRBD2
CASSVVDRMGELFF TGTGCCAGCAGCGTAGTTGACAGGATGGGGGAGCTGTTTTTT TRBJ2-2 . TRBV9 .
CASSQTGSTYNEQFF TGCGCCAGCAGCCAAACCGGGAGTACCTACAATGAGCAGTTCTTC TRBJ2-1 . TRBV4-1 .
CAWSGGTGINQPQHF TGTGCCTGGAGTGGTGGGACAGGGATCAATCAGCCCCAGCATTTT TRBJ1-5 . TRBV30 TRBD1
CASSLGDRGETQYF TGTGCCAGCAGCTTAGGGGACAGGGGCGAGACCCAGTACTTC TRBJ2-5 . TRBV11-3 TRBD1
CASSDTYRVGGTEAFF TGTGCCAGCAGTGACACTTACAGGGTAGGTGGCACTGAAGCTTTCTTT TRBJ1-1 . TRBV6-4 .
CASSSQGLGNEKLFF TGTGCCAGCAGTTCTCAGGGGCTTGGAAATGAAAAACTGTTTTTT TRBJ1-4 . TRBV27 .
CASRTGGEKLFF TGTGCCAGCAGGACAGGGGGTGAAAAACTGTTTTTT TRBJ1-4 . TRBV27 TRBD1
CASSPGNLAGGGADTQYF TGTGCCAGCAGCCCAGGGAATCTAGCGGGAGGCGGTGCAGATACGCAGTATTTT TRBJ2-3 . TRBV11-3 TRBD2
CSVVLAVGYNEQFF TGCAGCGTTGTTCTAGCGGTAGGTTACAATGAGCAGTTCTTC TRBJ2-1 . TRBV29-1 TRBD2
CASRDRGSYEQFF TGCGCCAGCAGGGACAGGGGGTCATATGAGCAGTTCTTC TRBJ2-1 . TRBV4-3 TRBD1
CASRGLAGEKETQYF TGTGCCAGCAGGGGACTAGCGGGAGAGAAAGAGACCCAGTACTTC TRBJ2-5 once TRBV2 TRBD2
CASRAGGLAGGQNIQYF TGCGCCAGCAGGGCCGGGGGACTAGCGGGGGGCCAAAACATTCAGTACTTC TRBJ2-4 . TRBV5-1 TRBD2
CASSQAQSGLNEQFF TGTGCCAGCAGCCAAGCCCAGTCAGGACTCAATGAGCAGTTCTTC TRBJ2-1 . TRBV14 .
CASSQFRTSMNEQFF TGTGCCAGCAGCCAATTCAGGACTAGCATGAATGAGCAGTTCTTC TRBJ2-1 once TRBV7-3 TRBD2
CASSGQFNEKLFF TGTGCCAGCAGTGGGCAGTTTAATGAAAAACTGTTTTTT TRBJ1-4 . TRBV6-1 .
CASSQRSSGGLAKNIQYF TGTGCCAGCAGCCAACGCTCTAGCGGGGGGTTAGCCAAAAACATTCAGTACTTC TRBJ2-4 once TRBV14 TRBD2
CACRTTKVDTQYF TGTGCCTGCCGGACAACCAAGGTGGATACGCAGTATTTT TRBJ2-3 . TRBV30 .
CASSPGTGDEQFF TGTGCCAGTAGTCCCGGGACAGGGGATGAGCAGTTCTTC TRBJ2-1 . TRBV19 TRBD1
CASSVGHSTSGANVLTF TGTGCCAGCAGCGTGGGACATTCTACCTCTGGGGCCAACGTCCTGACTTTC TRBJ2-6 . TRBV9 .
CASSREDGNQPQHF TGTGCCAGCAGCCGGGAGGACGGCAATCAGCCCCAGCATTTT TRBJ1-5 . TRBV9 .
CASSQGTDSFETQYF TGTGCCAGCAGCCAAGGGACAGATTCTTTCGAGACCCAGTACTTC TRBJ2-5 . TRBV4-2 .
CASSYSAGGDSYEQYF TGTGCCAGCAGTTACTCCGCGGGAGGGGACTCCTACGAGCAGTACTTC TRBJ2-7 . TRBV6-5 TRBD2
CASSLSAGTGHGNEQFF TGTGCCAGCAGCCTCTCCGCCGGGACAGGGCACGGCAATGAGCAGTTCTTC TRBJ2-1 . TRBV9 TRBD1
CASADRGGYTF TGTGCCAGCGCAGACAGGGGTGGCTACACCTTC TRBJ1-2 . TRBV9 TRBD1
CASSTGLDSYEQYF TGTGCCAGTAGTACTGGACTAGATTCCTACGAGCAGTACTTC TRBJ2-7 . TRBV19 TRBD2